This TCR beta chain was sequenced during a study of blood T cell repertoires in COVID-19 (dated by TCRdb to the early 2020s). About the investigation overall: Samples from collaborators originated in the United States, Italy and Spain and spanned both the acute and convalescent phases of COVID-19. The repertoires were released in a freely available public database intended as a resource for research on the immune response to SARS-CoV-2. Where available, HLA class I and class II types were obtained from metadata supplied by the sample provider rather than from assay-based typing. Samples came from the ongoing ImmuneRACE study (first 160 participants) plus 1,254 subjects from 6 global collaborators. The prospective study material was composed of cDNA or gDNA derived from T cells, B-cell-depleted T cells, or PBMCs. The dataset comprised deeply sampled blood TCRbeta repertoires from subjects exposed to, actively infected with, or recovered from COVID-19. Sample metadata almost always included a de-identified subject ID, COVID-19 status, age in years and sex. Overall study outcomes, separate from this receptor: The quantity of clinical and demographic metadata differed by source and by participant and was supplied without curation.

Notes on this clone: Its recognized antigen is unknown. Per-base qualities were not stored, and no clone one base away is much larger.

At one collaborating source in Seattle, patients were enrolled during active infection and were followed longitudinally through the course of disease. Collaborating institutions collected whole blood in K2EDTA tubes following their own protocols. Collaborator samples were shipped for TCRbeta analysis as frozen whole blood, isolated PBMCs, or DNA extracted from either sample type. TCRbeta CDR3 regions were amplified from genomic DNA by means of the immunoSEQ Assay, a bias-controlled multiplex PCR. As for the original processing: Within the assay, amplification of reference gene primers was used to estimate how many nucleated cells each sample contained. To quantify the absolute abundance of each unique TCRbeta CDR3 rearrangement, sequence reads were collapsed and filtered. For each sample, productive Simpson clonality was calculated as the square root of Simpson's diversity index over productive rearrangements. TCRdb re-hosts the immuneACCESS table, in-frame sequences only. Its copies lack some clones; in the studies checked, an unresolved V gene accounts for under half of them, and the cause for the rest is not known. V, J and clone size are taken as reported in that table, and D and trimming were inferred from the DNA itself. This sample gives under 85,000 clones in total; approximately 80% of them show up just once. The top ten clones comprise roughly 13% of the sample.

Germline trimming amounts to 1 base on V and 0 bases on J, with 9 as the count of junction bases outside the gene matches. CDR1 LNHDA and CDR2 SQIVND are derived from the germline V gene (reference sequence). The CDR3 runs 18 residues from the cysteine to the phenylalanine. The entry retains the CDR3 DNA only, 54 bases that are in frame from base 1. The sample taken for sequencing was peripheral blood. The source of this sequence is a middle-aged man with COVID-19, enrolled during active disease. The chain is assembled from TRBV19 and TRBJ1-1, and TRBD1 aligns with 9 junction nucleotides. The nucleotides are TGTGCCAGTAGTATAGTCCCGGGACAGGGTACGGTGAACACTGAAGCTTTCTTT. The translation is CASSIVPGQGTVNTEAFF.